This T cell receptor beta chain was captured by sequencing in a study of OX40 agonist ivuxolimab in advanced cancers. CDR1 is SGHNT, CDR2 YENEEA, per germline. This CDR3 comprises 15 residues. Trimming removed 5 bases from V and 5 bases from J, with 18 bases in between. The assay was immunoSEQ multiplex PCR, and TCRdb's table has in-frame clones only and misses some. The profile covers 67,000 or so clones, with 75% to 90% appearing a single time and around 2.8% taken by the ten largest. The specimen comprised CD4+ or CD8+ T cells sorted from blood, sampled in a trial of the OX40 agonist ivuxolimab. The receptor was isolated from an adult with an advanced solid tumor such as melanoma, head and neck, liver or kidney cancer. This chain joins TRBV11-3 and TRBJ2-5; the D gene could be TRBD1 or TRBD2 (5 bases each). The CDR3 region has the DNA TGTGCCAGCAGCAAGGGGAGTCGGGAAAGGGAGACCCAGTACTTC. This sequence encodes CASSKGSRERETQYF. The complete variable domain, with remaining parts taken from reference TRBV11-3 and TRBJ2-5, reads EAGVVQSPRYKIIEKKQPVAFWCNPISGHNTLYWYLQNLGQGPELLIRYENEEAVDDSQLPKDRFSAERLKGVDSTLKIQPAELGDSAVYLCASSKGSRERETQYFGPGTRLLVL.